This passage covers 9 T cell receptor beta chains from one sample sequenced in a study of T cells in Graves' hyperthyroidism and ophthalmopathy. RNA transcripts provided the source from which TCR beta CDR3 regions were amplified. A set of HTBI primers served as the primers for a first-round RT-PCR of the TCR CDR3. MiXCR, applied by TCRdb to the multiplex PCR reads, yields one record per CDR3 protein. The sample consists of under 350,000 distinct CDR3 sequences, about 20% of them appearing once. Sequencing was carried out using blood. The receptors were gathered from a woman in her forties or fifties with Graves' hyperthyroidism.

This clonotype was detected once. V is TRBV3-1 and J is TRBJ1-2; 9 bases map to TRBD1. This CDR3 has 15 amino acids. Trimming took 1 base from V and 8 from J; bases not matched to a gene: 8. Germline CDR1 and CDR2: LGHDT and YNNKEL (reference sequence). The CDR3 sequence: CASSQGSGTGRGYTF. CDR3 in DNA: TGTGCCAGCAGCCAAGGATCCGGGACAGGGCGGGGCTACACCTTC.

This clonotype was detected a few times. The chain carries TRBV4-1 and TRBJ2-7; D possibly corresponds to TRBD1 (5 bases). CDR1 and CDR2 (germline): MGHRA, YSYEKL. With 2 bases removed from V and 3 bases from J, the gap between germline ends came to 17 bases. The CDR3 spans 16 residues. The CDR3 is CASSQNRIPGLYEQYF. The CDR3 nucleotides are TGCGCCAGCAGCCAAAATAGAATCCCAGGGCTCTACGAGCAGTACTTC.

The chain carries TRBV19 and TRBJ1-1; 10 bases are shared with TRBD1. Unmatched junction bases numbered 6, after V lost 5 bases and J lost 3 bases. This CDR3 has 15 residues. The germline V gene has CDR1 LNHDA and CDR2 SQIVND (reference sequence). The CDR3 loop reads CASSFAGTGDTEAFF. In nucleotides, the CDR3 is TGTGCCAGTAGTTTCGCCGGGACAGGGGACACTGAAGCTTTCTTT.

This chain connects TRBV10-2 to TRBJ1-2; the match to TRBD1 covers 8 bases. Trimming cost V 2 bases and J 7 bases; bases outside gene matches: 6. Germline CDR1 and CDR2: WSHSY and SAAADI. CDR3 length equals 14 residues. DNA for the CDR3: TGCGCCAGCAGTGAGATGCAGGGGGCTGCTGGCTACACCTTC. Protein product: CASSEMQGAAGYTF.

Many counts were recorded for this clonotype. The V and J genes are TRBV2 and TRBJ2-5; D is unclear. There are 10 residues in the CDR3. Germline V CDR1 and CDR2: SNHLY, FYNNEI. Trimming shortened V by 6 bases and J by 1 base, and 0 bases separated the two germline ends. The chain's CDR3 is CASSQETQYF. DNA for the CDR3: TGTGCCAGCAGCCAAGAGACCCAGTACTTC.

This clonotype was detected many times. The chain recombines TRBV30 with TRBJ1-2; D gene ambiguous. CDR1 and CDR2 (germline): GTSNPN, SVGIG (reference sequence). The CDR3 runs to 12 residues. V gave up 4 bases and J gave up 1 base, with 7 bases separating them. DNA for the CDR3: TGTGCCTGGACACCAAATAACTATGGCTACACCTTC. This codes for CAWTPNNYGYTF.

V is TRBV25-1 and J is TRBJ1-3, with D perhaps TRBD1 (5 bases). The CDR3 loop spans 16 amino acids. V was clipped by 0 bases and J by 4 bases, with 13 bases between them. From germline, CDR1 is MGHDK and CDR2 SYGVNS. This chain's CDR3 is CASSEYPGWGGNTIYF. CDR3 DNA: TGTGCCAGCAGTGAATACCCGGGCTGGGGCGGAAACACCATATATTTT.

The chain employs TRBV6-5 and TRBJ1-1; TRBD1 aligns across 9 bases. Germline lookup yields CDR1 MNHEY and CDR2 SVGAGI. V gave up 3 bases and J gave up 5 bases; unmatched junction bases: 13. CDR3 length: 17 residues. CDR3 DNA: TGTGCCAGCAGTTATGTCATTCGAGGGGACAGGGTGACTGAAGCTTTCTTT. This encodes CASSYVIRGDRVTEAFF.

The CDR3 sequence is CSARTSDQPQHF. As DNA, the CDR3 is TGCAGTGCTAGAACCAGTGATCAGCCCCAGCATTTT. The chain employs TRBV20-1 and TRBJ1-5, with no clear D. V was pared by 2 bases and J by 5 bases, with 7 bases between. The germline CDR1 and CDR2 sequences are DFQATT and SNEGSKA (reference sequence). The CDR3 is made up of 12 amino acids.